The present entry profiles one T cell receptor (beta chain) with its context. In the authors' methods: Estimation of nucleated cell counts was performed using reference gene primer amplification. Sequenced by immunoSEQ multiplex PCR; TCRdb stores in-frame clones only, minus some. V and J calls and clone size are given by that table; D and trimming were obtained from the DNA. This sample has roughly 290,000 clones, with about 90% found just once. These data belong to a study of blood T cell repertoires in COVID-19. At the level of the study: Sites across the United States, Italy and Spain contributed samples from acute and convalescent COVID-19. T cells, B-cell-depleted T cells, or PBMCs supplied cDNA or gDNA.

V was pared by 6 bases and J by 4 bases, with 13 bases between. Germline loops: CDR1 MDHEN, CDR2 SYDVKM. CDR3 length equals 14 residues. The TCR comes from a woman in her forties or fifties who had recovered from COVID-19. The sample was peripheral blood. The rearrangement uses TRBV28 and TRBJ2-1; the D gene is possibly TRBD2 (6 bases). The CDR3 region is CASRRPGLYNEQFF. The DNA for the CDR3 is TGTGCCAGCAGACGTCCGGGACTTTACAATGAGCAGTTCTTC.